This T cell receptor beta chain was identified during a study of shared clonotypes between healthy human individuals. Regarding the study as a whole: The sharing of 4% to 5.5% of naive CD4 clonotypes was seen across a handful of donors.

The assay was immunoSEQ multiplex PCR, and TCRdb's table has in-frame clones only and misses some. The data show 1,400,000 or so clones, approximately 98.5% seen once. In germline, CDR1 is MDHEN, CDR2 SYDVKM. The CDR3 extends over 15 amino acids. V was trimmed by 5 bases and J by 3 bases, leaving 14 bases between them. About this clone itself: Its matching antigen is unknown.

This sequence originates from a young man in good health. The chain employs TRBV28 and TRBJ1-3; the D is unclear. Sequenced material: naive CD4+ T cells sorted from blood. Documented subset: CD45RA+ positively selected. CDR3 region: CASSTPETYGNTIYF. In DNA, the CDR3 is TGTGCCAGCAGTACCCCGGAGACTTATGGAAACACCATATATTTT. The entire variable domain, with the rest obtained from reference TRBV28 and TRBJ1-3, is as follows: DVKVTQSSRYLVKRTGEKVFLECVQDMDHENMFWYRQDPGLGLRLIYFSYDVKMKEKGDIPEGYSVSREKKERFSLILESASTNQTSMYLCASSTPETYGNTIYFGEGSWLTVV.